Shown below are 23 T cell receptor beta chains from a single sample sequenced in a study of Ad26.COV2.S vaccination and SARS-CoV-2 variants. Treatment reported: some 20 received Ad26.COV2.S at low or high dose, single or two shots; 5 received placebo; per-sample allocation not given. All samples were drawn on day 63, counting from the first vaccine or placebo injection. Produced via immunoSEQ multiplex PCR; TCRdb's table is partial and in-frame only. The sample has fewer than 900,000 clones, about 89% seen once; the top ten hold around 1.5%. The material sequenced was peripheral blood, taken in a trial of Ad26.COV2.S vaccine versus placebo. The receptor source for this set is a person aged 18 to 59 who received the Ad26.COV2.S COVID-19 vaccine or a placebo.

This clone was counted a few times. The chain joins TRBV6-4 to TRBJ2-1, with 7 bases matching TRBD1. Germline V gives CDR1 MRHNA, CDR2 SNTAGT. V shed 3 bases, J shed 15 bases, and the junction held 11 bases outside the gene matches. CDR3 length: 13 amino acids. DNA of the CDR3: TGTGCCAGCAGTGAAGGCGCCGGGACAGCTACGTTCTTC. Translated, it gives CASSEGAGTATFF.

The V call is TRBV5-6, the J call TRBJ1-5, with D possibly TRBD1 on 5 matching bases. This CDR3 is 16 amino acids long. V was clipped by 2 bases and J by 5 bases, with 17 bases between them. CDR1 is SGHDT and CDR2 is YYEEEE in the germline V gene. CDR3 bases: TGTGCCAGCAGCTTCGGGTTCGGGCAGACAGATCAGCCCCAGCATTTT. It yields the protein CASSFGFGQTDQPQHF.

V is TRBV7-2 and J is TRBJ2-3; TRBD2 aligns across 14 bases. Germline V gene lookup returns CDR1 SGHTA and CDR2 FQGNSA. The CDR3 sequence is 18 residues long. V shed 1 base and J 4 bases; nucleotides not matched to a gene: 7. The CDR3: CASSLVSGTSGGPDTQYF. The CDR3, as DNA: TGTGCCAGCAGCTTAGTATCCGGGACTAGCGGGGGTCCAGATACGCAGTATTTT.

The chain combines TRBV10-3 with TRBJ1-2, with D unclear. Trimming took off 10 bases at V and 5 bases at J, with 20 bases between the two ends. CDR3 length equals 14 residues. The V gene's germline CDR1 is ENHRY and CDR2 SYGVKD. The CDR3 DNA follows: TGTGCCACCAACCCCGGCAGTTGGGAATATGGCTACACCTTC. It specifies CATNPGSWEYGYTF.

CDR3 coding DNA: TGTGCCAGCAGTTACTCGTTGACGCTACAAGAGACCCAGTACTTC. Protein sequence: CASSYSLTLQETQYF. The rearrangement joins TRBV6-6 to TRBJ2-5; D call uncertain. Trimming removed 0 bases from V and 2 bases from J, with 10 bases in between. Germline-derived CDR1 and CDR2 are MNHNY and SVGAGI (reference sequence). This CDR3 is built from 15 residues.

The chain has TRBV5-6 and TRBJ1-6; tentative D call: TRBD1 (5 bases). Trimming left V 3 bases short and J 7 bases short, with 17 bases between. Germline V gene sequence: CDR1 SGHDT, CDR2 YYEEEE. The CDR3 has 16 amino acids. CDR3 sequence (DNA): TGTGCCAGCAGCTCACTGCAGGGATTAGGAAATTCACCCCTCCACTTT. It codes for CASSSLQGLGNSPLHF.

The chain has TRBV27 and TRBJ2-7; D is perhaps TRBD1 (6 bases). Per germline, CDR1 MNHEY and CDR2 SMNVEV (reference sequence). V lost 4 bases and J lost 2, with 9 bases in between. This CDR3 spans 13 amino acids. The CDR3 region is CASSWAGAYEQYF. The CDR3 region has the DNA TGTGCCAGCAGTTGGGCAGGGGCCTACGAGCAGTACTTC.

The chain uses TRBV24-1 and TRBJ2-7; 7 nucleotides agree with TRBD1. CDR1 is KGHDR, CDR2 SFDVKD, per germline. V lost 4 bases and J lost 7; bases outside the gene matches: 12. This CDR3 is built from 15 residues. As DNA, the CDR3 is TGTGCCACCAGTGACCGGGACAGAAACAAAGGGGAGCAGTACTTC. As protein: CATSDRDRNKGEQYF.

This chain joins TRBV28 and TRBJ1-5; D unresolved. Per germline, CDR1 MDHEN and CDR2 SYDVKM. CDR3 length equals 16 residues. V dropped 3 bases and J dropped 0 bases, with 12 bases sitting between them. CDR3 amino acids: CASSFGQRISNQPQHF. CDR3 in DNA: TGTGCCAGCAGTTTTGGTCAGAGGATTAGCAATCAGCCCCAGCATTTT. The full variable domain, its missing parts supplied by reference TRBV28 and TRBJ1-5, is DVKVTQSSRYLVKRTGEKVFLECVQDMDHENMFWYRQDPGLGLRLIYFSYDVKMKEKGDIPEGYSVSREKKERFSLILESASTNQTSMYLCASSFGQRISNQPQHFGDGTRLSIL.

The chain employs TRBV4-1 and TRBJ2-1, with 13 positions matching TRBD2. The CDR3 consists of 16 residues. CDR1 is MGHRA, CDR2 YSYEKL, per germline. J was trimmed by 7 bases and V by 0 bases; bases with no gene match: 3. CDR3 bases: TGCGCCAGCAGCCAAGACTGGACTAGCGGGGGTAATGAGCAGTTCTTC. This translates into CASSQDWTSGGNEQFF.

The genes are TRBV7-9 and TRBJ1-3; no firm D call. The CDR3 runs to 18 residues. CDR1 is SEHNR and CDR2 is FQNEAQ in the germline V gene (reference sequence). Trimming took 5 bases from V and 0 from J, leaving 20 bases between them. The CDR3, as DNA: TGTGCCAGCAGCCCTGCTCTGGACGGCCGACACTCTGGAAACACCATATATTTT. This encodes CASSPALDGRHSGNTIYF.

The chain uses TRBV30 and TRBJ2-3, with 10 bases matching TRBD2. The CDR3 is 16 amino acids. After removal of 2 bases from V and 0 bases from J, the junction contained 5 bases not matched to a gene. The V gene's germline CDR1 is GTSNPN and CDR2 SVGIG (reference sequence). CDR3 coding DNA: TGTGCCTGGAGTACAAGCGGGGGGGGTAGCACAGATACGCAGTATTTT. Its protein is CAWSTSGGGSTDTQYF.

The V and J genes are TRBV5-4 and TRBJ2-5; TRBD2 agrees at 14 bases. CDR3 size: 14 residues. Trimming removed 4 bases from V and 5 bases from J; junction bases left unmatched: 1. The germline V gene has CDR1 SGHNT and CDR2 YYREEE (reference sequence). The CDR3 bases are TGTGCCAGCAGCGGGACTAGCGGGGGCGAGACCCAGTACTTC. This codes for CASSGTSGGETQYF.

J is TRBJ2-1 and V is TRBV7-8; TRBD2 matches 7 bases. The CDR3 consists of 16 residues. Germline loops: CDR1 SGHVS, CDR2 FQNEAQ. Trimming took 5 bases from V and 3 from J; bases not matched to a gene: 10. The DNA of the CDR3 is TGTGCCAGCAGCCGCCGGGGAGGGGCCGTCTACAATGAGCAGTTCTTC. This codes for CASSRRGGAVYNEQFF.

A remark on this clone: This may stem from a read error, because a much larger clone lies one nucleotide away. V usage is TRBV6-5 and J usage is TRBJ1-1, with D perhaps matching TRBD1 (5 bases). The germline V gene has CDR1 MNHEY and CDR2 SVGAGI. The CDR3 length is 16 residues. The germline V and J ends were trimmed by 2 bases and 0 bases, with 13 bases remaining between them. CDR3 bases: TGTGCCAGCAGTTACAGGGGATTAGACATGAACACTGAAGCTTTCTTT. This codes for CASSYRGLDMNTEAFF.

The table lists this clone with a count of one. The genes are TRBV7-9 and TRBJ2-7; weak D call: TRBD2 (6 bases). Germline V CDR1 and CDR2: SEHNR, FQNEAQ (reference sequence). The V end lost 2 bases, the J end lost 3 bases, and 17 bases lay between the germline ends. The CDR3 has 16 residues. CDR3 bases: TGTGCCAGCAGCTTATACGGTGGGCGGGGCCACTACGAGCAGTACTTC. It is translated as CASSLYGGRGHYEQYF.

The chain carries TRBV27 and TRBJ2-7, with 9 bases fitting TRBD2. Germline V gene lookup returns CDR1 MNHEY and CDR2 SMNVEV (reference sequence). Unmatched junction bases numbered 2, after V lost 5 bases and J lost 0 bases. This CDR3 is built from 14 residues. The CDR3 loop reads CASSRSGSSYEQYF. As DNA, the CDR3 is TGTGCCAGCAGTCGTAGCGGGAGCTCCTACGAGCAGTACTTC.

This rearrangement joins TRBV5-4 to TRBJ1-1; the match to TRBD1 covers 7 bases. Unmatched junction bases numbered 15, after V lost 4 bases and J lost 9 bases. The CDR3 is 15 amino acids. Germline CDR1 SGHNT, CDR2 YYREEE (reference sequence). Written as DNA, the CDR3 is TGTGCCAGCAGCCCAGGGGGGACAGTAGGGAAAAAAGCTTTCTTT. As protein: CASSPGGTVGKKAFF.

V and J are TRBV11-2 and TRBJ2-1; no clear D. Germline CDR1 SGHAT, CDR2 FQNNGV. V shed 1 base and J shed 1 base, with 5 bases lying between them. The length of the CDR3 is 14 residues. The CDR3 nucleotides are TGTGCCAGCAGCTTAGGTCAGTCCTACAATGAGCAGTTCTTC. Protein sequence: CASSLGQSYNEQFF.

The rearrangement links TRBV29-1 to TRBJ1-2; TRBD1 might be the D (5 bases). The CDR3 covers 14 residues. Germline V gene data show CDR1 as SQVTM and CDR2 as ANQGSEA. The ends were cut back, 6 bases at V and 2 bases at J, with 16 bases in the middle. This CDR3 is CSVPLGRGNYGYTF. The DNA of the CDR3 is TGCAGCGTGCCCCTAGGGAGGGGCAACTATGGCTACACCTTC.

V gene TRBV5-1 combines with J gene TRBJ2-5; 12 bases are shared with TRBD1. V lost 4 bases and J lost 5; bases outside the gene matches: 6. The CDR3 consists of 15 residues. Germline lookup yields CDR1 SGHRS and CDR2 YFSETQ. The CDR3 loop is CASSAGQGAGETQYF. The CDR3 DNA sequence: TGCGCCAGCAGCGCGGGACAGGGGGCGGGGGAGACCCAGTACTTC.

The table lists this clone with a count of one. The rearrangement joins TRBV5-1 to TRBJ1-1; tentative D call: TRBD1 (6 bases). The V end lost 5 bases, the J end lost 5 bases, and 16 bases lay between the germline ends. The CDR3 contains 14 residues. Per germline, CDR1 SGHRS and CDR2 YFSETQ. The CDR3 DNA reads as TGCGCCAGCAGAGGACAGACAGAACAGACTGAAGCTTTCTTT. This sequence encodes CASRGQTEQTEAFF.

The chain has TRBV19 and TRBJ2-6, with 10 bases matching TRBD2. The J segment lost 0 bases and the V segment lost 0 bases, leaving 5 bases of the junction unmatched. CDR1 is LNHDA and CDR2 is SQIVND in the germline V gene (reference sequence). This CDR3 is 19 amino acids long. CDR3 residues: CASSIDGLAATSGANVLTF. CDR3 bases: TGTGCCAGTAGTATAGATGGACTAGCGGCCACCTCTGGGGCCAACGTCCTGACTTTC.